This TCR beta chain stems from a study of Ad26.COV2.S vaccination and SARS-CoV-2 variants. Study at large: The trial was COV1001 and the donor's arm was Ad26.COV2.S. Once or twice, 56 days apart, Ad26.COV2.S was delivered intramuscularly.

The treatment is: some 20 received Ad26.COV2.S at low or high dose, single or two shots; several received placebo; per-sample allocation not given. Vaccine and placebo recipients were sampled on day 63 after the first injection. The sample came from a Boston adult aged 18-55 years. In the vaccine, an Ad26 vector expressed the SARS-CoV-2 spike of the Wuhan strain. The CDR3 runs to 15 residues. Trimming took off 3 bases at V and 4 bases at J, with 15 bases between the two ends. Looked up from germline, CDR1 is LNHDA and CDR2 is SQIVND (reference sequence). Profiled with immunoSEQ multiplex PCR; TCRdb holds only in-frame clones, not every one. The sample yields roughly 300,000 clones, around 88% seen once.

The chain is built from TRBV19 and TRBJ1-1, with TRBD1 as a possible D gene (5 bases). The starting material was peripheral blood, obtained in a trial of Ad26.COV2.S vaccine versus placebo. The TCR was taken from a person aged 18-60 years who received the Ad26.COV2.S COVID-19 vaccine or a placebo. CDR3 DNA: TGTGCCAGTAGTATTGGGGGGGGAATAGGCACTGAAGCTTTCTTT. This codes for CASSIGGGIGTEAFF.